This T cell receptor (beta chain) was recovered during a study of blood T cell repertoires in COVID-19. Living in about 25 US areas, the participants were between roughly 18 and 90 years of age. Original analysis: Reference gene primer amplification gave estimated nucleated cell counts. Only in-frame clones appear in the TCRdb table, and some are missing; sequencing was by immunoSEQ multiplex PCR. That table gives V, J and clone size, and the DNA gave D and trimming. Counted here are 350,000 to 400,000 clones, approximately 87% occurring once; the ten biggest clones make up more than 1.5%. CDR1 and CDR2 (germline): LGHDT, YNNKEL (reference sequence). Trimming took off 4 bases at V and 1 base at J, with 10 bases between the two ends. The CDR3 totals 15 residues.

The clonotype comes from a middle-aged man in a cohort exposed to, infected with or recovered from COVID-19 (not recorded which). The chain joins TRBV3-1 (or the pseudogene TRBV3-2) to TRBJ2-2; D gene uncertain. Input material: PBMCs or T cells enriched from blood (not recorded which). The CDR3 sequence: CASSPRHQNTGELFF. CDR3 DNA sequence: TGTGCCAGCAGCCCCCGACATCAGAACACCGGGGAGCTGTTTTTT.